This TCR beta chain appears in the sequencing data of a study of cytotoxic CD8 clonotypes in ibrutinib-treated CLL. The table lists this clone with a few counts. V lost 4 bases and J 8 bases, leaving 14 bases between the germline ends. CDR3 length equals 14 residues. The germline V gene encodes CDR1 LNHNV and CDR2 YYDKDF (reference sequence). Assay: immunoSEQ multiplex PCR; the TCRdb copy retains only in-frame clones and omits some. The profile covers tens of thousands of clones, with about 70% appearing a single time and less than 7.5% taken by the ten largest. J is TRBJ2-2 and V is TRBV15, with D unclear. The sample consisted of PBMCs, taken at disease progression, from a patient treated with ibrutinib. This receptor was identified in a human donor with chronic lymphocytic leukemia. The CDR3 DNA reads as TGTGCCACCAGCACTCGGGCAACTGGGGGGGAGCTGTTTTTT. It yields the protein CATSTRATGGELFF.